Following are 3 T cell receptor beta chains from one sample sequenced in a study of low-dose radiotherapy and immunotherapy resistance in tumors. Specified time point: before trial treatment. cDNA synthesis used a TRAV/TRBV-specific primer set for both chains. TCRs were put through 15 to 25 PCR cycles of amplification with Phusion. A constant-region primer and the V-primer adapter served as the primer pair. TCRdb re-called the reads with MiXCR, one entry per CDR3 protein. This table holds some 88,000 distinct CDR3 sequences, 8% to 10% found once. Sequenced here: PBMCs, sampled before treatment. The receptors shown here come from a male donor with prostate cancer.

This clonotype was seen ten or more times. This chain uses TRBV20-1 with TRBJ2-3; TRBD1 or TRBD2 may be the D gene (5 bases each). The CDR3 contains 13 residues. V was trimmed by 3 bases and J by 6 bases, leaving 13 bases between them. Germline CDR1 and CDR2: DFQATT and SNEGSKA (reference sequence). The CDR3 loop reads CSASGTPSDTQYF. The CDR3 DNA reads TGCAGTGCTAGCGGGACGCCGTCGGATACGCAGTATTTT.

Note on this clonotype: A far larger clone lies a single base away; this is likely a read error. The V gene is TRBV28, the J gene TRBJ2-1; TRBD2 agrees at 11 bases. The V gene end was trimmed by 10 bases and the J gene end by 10 bases; junction bases not matched to a gene: 9. The germline CDR1 and CDR2 sequences are MDHEN and SYDVKM. This CDR3 comprises 13 residues. The CDR3 loop reads CATGLAGSYEQFF. The CDR3 DNA follows: TGTGCCACCGGACTAGCGGGTTCCTACGAGCAGTTCTTC. Together with reference TRBV28 and TRBJ2-1, the CDR3 gives the full variable domain: DVKVTQSSRYLVKRTGEKVFLECVQDMDHENMFWYRQDPGLGLRLIYFSYDVKMKEKGDIPEGYSVSREKKERFSLILESASTNQTSMYLCATGLAGSYEQFFGPGTRLTVL.

This clonotype was seen many times. The V gene is TRBV5-5, the J gene TRBJ2-7; TRBD2 matches 8 bases. CDR3 length: 15 amino acids. Germline CDR1 SGHKS, CDR2 YYEKEE (reference sequence). The trim removed 2 bases at V and 3 bases at J, leaving 7 bases unmatched. The CDR3 reads CASSFSTSGYYEQYF. The CDR3 DNA sequence: TGTGCCAGCAGCTTTTCTACTAGCGGATACTACGAGCAGTACTTC.